A single sample gave rise to the 28 T cell receptor beta chains below, sequenced in a study of T cell clones after liver transplantation. Only in-frame clones appear in the TCRdb table, and some are missing; sequencing was by immunoSEQ multiplex PCR. The sample has tens of thousands of clones; roughly four fifths are singletons. Here the sequenced sample was CD4+ T cells from blood, taken about 46 months after liver transplant. These receptor sequences come from a human patient who received a liver transplant. Some T cells may be supplied by the graft donor.

A few counts support this clone. The chain carries TRBV6-5 and TRBJ1-1; no firm D call. The CDR3 is made up of 15 amino acids. The V gene lost 2 bases and the J gene lost 1 base, with 11 bases spanning the gap. Germline CDR1 MNHEY, CDR2 SVGAGI. The CDR3 region has the DNA TGTGCCAGCAGTTACCGTCGGGGAGGGAACACTGAAGCTTTCTTT. Translated, it gives CASSYRRGGNTEAFF.

There are a few counts of this clone. V usage is TRBV7-2 and J usage is TRBJ2-1, with D possibly matching TRBD1 (6 bases). Germline lookup yields CDR1 SGHTA and CDR2 FQGNSA. This CDR3 spans 15 amino acids. V was pared by 4 bases and J by 6 bases, with 16 bases between. Here the CDR3 reads CASSSEVLQGNEQFF. CDR3 coding DNA: TGTGCCAGCAGCTCAGAGGTCCTACAGGGCAATGAGCAGTTCTTC. The whole variable domain, remainder taken from reference TRBV7-2 and TRBJ2-1, is GAGVSQSPSNKVTEKGKDVELRCDPISGHTALYWYRQSLGQGLEFLIYFQGNSAPDKSGLPSDRFSAERTGGSVSTLTIQRTQQEDSAVYLCASSSEVLQGNEQFFGPGTRLTVL.

The chain links TRBV6-1 to TRBJ1-3; D possibly corresponds to TRBD1 (5 bases). Trimming took 6 bases from V and 4 from J, leaving 16 bases between them. The CDR3 sequence is 15 residues long. Germline V gene lookup returns CDR1 MNHNS and CDR2 SASEGT. CDR3 sequence: CASSPYRYHGNTIYF. CDR3 DNA: TGTGCCAGCAGCCCATACAGGTACCACGGAAACACCATATATTTT.

The chain combines TRBV14 with TRBJ2-5; TRBD2 matches at 8 bases. V lost 5 bases to trimming and J lost 6 bases; unmatched junction nucleotides: 5. The CDR3 is made up of 13 amino acids. Germline assignment: CDR1 SGHDN and CDR2 FVKESK. The CDR3 loop is CASSSSGSKTQYF. The CDR3 DNA sequence: TGTGCCAGCAGCTCGAGCGGGAGTAAGACCCAGTACTTC.

This clone has only a few counts. The rearrangement joins TRBV13 to TRBJ1-1, with a possible D match to TRBD1 (5 bases). Trimming stripped 3 bases from V and 6 bases from J, with 11 bases between. This CDR3 region has 13 residues. Per germline, CDR1 PRHDT and CDR2 FYEKMQ (reference sequence). The DNA of the CDR3 is TGTGCCAGCAGCTTTGGGCAGGGAGCTGAAGCTTTCTTT. Its translation is CASSFGQGAEAFF.

Concerning this clone: The sample contains more than one DNA sequence encoding this CDR3. The V gene is TRBV11-3, the J gene TRBJ2-2, with TRBD1 matching 9 bases. This CDR3 has 16 residues. Germline-derived CDR1 and CDR2 are SGHNT and YENEEA. Trimming at V came to 5 bases and at J to 2 bases, leaving 6 bases not matched to a gene. The CDR3 coding sequence is TGTGCCAGCAGCCCCGGGACAGGGCACAACACCGGGGAGCTGTTTTTT. Translation: CASSPGTGHNTGELFF.

Notes on this clone: Other DNA sequences from this sample encode an identical CDR3 as well. The chain joins TRBV5-1 to TRBJ2-1; D is unresolved. The CDR3 runs 14 residues. Germline V CDR1 and CDR2: SGHRS, YFSETQ. Trimming pared 3 bases from V and 5 bases from J, leaving 12 bases between. CDR3 in amino acids: CASSSLPTDNEQFF. CDR3 nucleotide sequence: TGCGCCAGCAGCTCCCTTCCTACGGACAATGAGCAGTTCTTC.

This clone was counted a few times. The rearrangement joins TRBV28 to TRBJ1-2; D is ambiguous. Germline assignment: CDR1 MDHEN and CDR2 SYDVKM. The CDR3 runs 13 residues. The germline V and J ends were trimmed by 2 bases and 4 bases, with 8 bases remaining between them. The CDR3 DNA is TGTGCCAGCAGTTTAATTCAGTCCTATGGCTACACCTTC. Amino acid sequence: CASSLIQSYGYTF.

The rearrangement uses TRBV6-4 and TRBJ1-5, with D tentatively TRBD1 (5 bases). The CDR3 has 16 amino acids. CDR1 is MRHNA and CDR2 is SNTAGT in the germline V gene. Trimming left V 10 bases short and J 2 bases short, with 21 bases between. CDR3 sequence reads: CAIRGDGRIGNQPQHF. In DNA form, the CDR3 reads TGTGCCATCCGGGGGGACGGCCGTATTGGCAATCAGCCCCAGCATTTT.

Here the CDR3 DNA reads TGTGCCAGCAGTGACAGTGGGACAGAGAAAGATGGCTACACCTTC. Amino acid sequence: CASSDSGTEKDGYTF. The chain uses TRBV6-4 and TRBJ1-2, with TRBD1 matching over 7 bases. Trimming cost V 2 bases and J 6 bases; bases outside gene matches: 9. In germline, CDR1 is MRHNA, CDR2 SNTAGT. The CDR3 is made up of 15 amino acids.

The chain has TRBV19 and TRBJ2-3; D uncertain. This CDR3 has 12 residues. Looked up from germline, CDR1 is LNHDA and CDR2 is SQIVND (reference sequence). Trimming stripped 11 bases from V and 5 bases from J, with 14 bases between. In DNA form, the CDR3 reads TGTGCCTCTGGCTTTGATCGAGATACGCAGTATTTT. Its protein product is CASGFDRDTQYF.

The V gene is TRBV5-1, the J gene TRBJ2-2; 7 bases are shared with TRBD1. V lost 0 bases and J lost 7; bases outside the gene matches: 9. The CDR3 loop spans 16 amino acids. Per the germline V gene, CDR1 is SGHRS and CDR2 is YFSETQ. The DNA of the CDR3 is TGCGCCAGCAGCTTGGAGGGGGCGCGGTTTGGCGGGGAGCTGTTTTTT. It yields the protein CASSLEGARFGGELFF.

This clone showed up just a few times. The chain combines TRBV2 with TRBJ1-1; tentatively, D is TRBD1 (5 bases). The V and J ends lost 8 bases and 5 bases respectively, with 18 bases between them. Germline V lookup: CDR1 SNHLY, CDR2 FYNNEI. The CDR3 is made up of 14 amino acids. CDR3 amino acids: CASGMTMGGTEAFF. The DNA for the CDR3 is TGTGCCAGCGGCATGACAATGGGGGGGACTGAAGCTTTCTTT.

The rearrangement joins TRBV2 to TRBJ1-5; 7 bases fit TRBD1. The CDR3 has 14 residues. The ends lost 6 bases at V and 2 bases at J; junction bases unmatched: 4. Germline lookup yields CDR1 SNHLY and CDR2 FYNNEI. Here the CDR3 DNA reads TGTGCCAGCAGGCAGGGGGGTGGCAATCAGCCCCAGCATTTT. Its translation is CASRQGGGNQPQHF.

The chain recombines TRBV19 with TRBJ2-3; 9 bases map to TRBD1. The V and J ends lost 3 bases and 1 base, in that order; junction bases with no gene match: 5. Germline V CDR1 and CDR2: LNHDA, SQIVND (reference sequence). The CDR3 has 16 residues. The CDR3 region is CASSIIRDRGTDTQYF. The DNA for the CDR3 is TGTGCCAGTAGTATCATCCGGGACAGGGGCACAGATACGCAGTATTTT.

The rearrangement uses TRBV29-1 and TRBJ2-5; D perhaps matches TRBD1 (6 bases). V lost 5 bases and J lost 4, with 14 bases in between. In germline, CDR1 is SQVTM, CDR2 ANQGSEA. The CDR3 sequence is 13 residues long. The CDR3 nucleotides read TGCAGCGTTCAAGGACAGCGAACAGAGACCCAGTACTTC. Translation gives CSVQGQRTETQYF. Supplemented by reference TRBV29-1 and TRBJ2-5, the full variable domain reads SAVISQKPSRDICQRGTSLTIQCQVDSQVTMMFWYRQQPGQSLTLIATANQGSEATYESGFVIDKFPISRPNLTFSTLTVSNMSPEDSSIYLCSVQGQRTETQYFGPGTRLLVL.

V and J are TRBV5-1 and TRBJ2-1, with TRBD2 matching over 8 bases. Germline-derived CDR1 and CDR2 are SGHRS and YFSETQ. The CDR3 spans 15 residues. The V gene end was trimmed by 4 bases and the J gene end by 6 bases; junction bases not matched to a gene: 9. CDR3 in amino acids: CASSPPGTRSNEQFF. The CDR3 region has the DNA TGCGCCAGCAGCCCTCCCGGGACTAGGAGCAATGAGCAGTTCTTC.

In this sample, this clone turned up once. CDR3 DNA sequence: TGCGCCAGCAGCTTGGGTTTGAGGGGTGAAAAACTGTTTTTT. This sequence encodes CASSLGLRGEKLFF. The V call is TRBV5-1, the J call TRBJ1-4; tentative D call: TRBD1 (5 bases). Trimming stripped 0 bases from V and 7 bases from J, with 10 bases between. From germline, CDR1 is SGHRS and CDR2 YFSETQ. The CDR3 loop spans 14 amino acids.

This chain connects TRBV11-3 to TRBJ2-7; tentative D call: TRBD2 (5 bases). Germline-derived CDR1 and CDR2 are SGHNT and YENEEA. The V end was cut by 1 base, the J end by 6 bases, with 10 bases between. The CDR3 is 13 amino acids. In DNA form, the CDR3 reads TGTGCCAGCAGCTTAGGTGGACTTCGCGAGCAGTACTTC. It yields the protein CASSLGGLREQYF.

The chain carries TRBV5-1 and TRBJ2-7, with a weak D call TRBD2 (5 bases). This CDR3 comprises 16 residues. Trimming took off 4 bases at V and 1 base at J, with 18 bases between the two ends. Germline V gives CDR1 SGHRS, CDR2 YFSETQ. The chain's CDR3 is CASSTLGEAASYEQYF. The CDR3 region has the DNA TGCGCCAGCAGCACACTGGGAGAAGCGGCTTCCTACGAGCAGTACTTC.

This clone was recorded once. This chain uses TRBV18 with TRBJ2-5; perhaps TRBD1 as D (6 bases). The CDR3 covers 14 residues. The germline V and J ends were trimmed by 6 bases and 2 bases, with 13 bases remaining between them. CDR1 is KGHSH and CDR2 is LQKENI in the germline V gene. Here the CDR3 reads CASSLGARQETQYF. The CDR3 DNA is TGTGCCAGCTCCCTGGGGGCGCGACAAGAGACCCAGTACTTC. The entire variable domain, with the rest obtained from reference TRBV18 and TRBJ2-5, is as follows: NAGVMQNPRHLVRRRGQEARLRCSPMKGHSHVYWYRQLPEEGLKFMVYLQKENIIDESGMPKERFSAEFPKEGPSILRIQQVVRGDSAAYFCASSLGARQETQYFGPGTRLLVL.

This chain joins TRBV19 and TRBJ2-1; 10 nucleotides agree with TRBD1. Germline V gene data show CDR1 as LNHDA and CDR2 as SQIVND (reference sequence). The CDR3 runs 17 residues. Losses at the gene ends were 3 bases for V and 8 bases for J; bases not matched to a gene: 13. The CDR3 DNA reads as TGTGCCAGTAGTATCCGACAGGGGGCATGGGGTGGGGATGAGCAGTTCTTC. It translates to CASSIRQGAWGGDEQFF.

The V gene is TRBV6-1, the J gene TRBJ2-7; 9 bases map to TRBD2. V lost 7 bases, J lost 2 bases, and 6 bases stayed unmatched. The CDR3 is 14 residues long. CDR1 and CDR2 from the germline V gene are MNHNS and SASEGT. Written as DNA, the CDR3 is TGTGCCAGCATTAGGCGGGAGGGAACCTACGAGCAGTACTTC. Protein product: CASIRREGTYEQYF.

The chain recombines TRBV5-1 with TRBJ2-2, with 7 bases that match TRBD1. Unmatched junction bases numbered 6, after V lost 4 bases and J lost 6 bases. This CDR3 is 14 amino acids long. CDR1 is SGHRS, CDR2 YFSETQ, per germline. The CDR3 loop is CASSGTGVSGELFF. Here the CDR3 DNA reads TGCGCCAGCAGCGGAACAGGGGTTTCCGGGGAGCTGTTTTTT.

The rearrangement uses TRBV6-6 and TRBJ1-3, with no clear D. CDR3 length: 15 residues. Trimming removed 5 bases at V and 0 bases at J, with 11 bases between. Looked up from germline, CDR1 is MNHNY and CDR2 is SVGAGI (reference sequence). The CDR3: CASSTARGSGNTIYF. Written as DNA, the CDR3 is TGTGCCAGCAGTACCGCCCGGGGCTCTGGAAACACCATATATTTT.

The chain carries TRBV4-3 and TRBJ1-2; unclear D gene. The germline gives CDR1 LGHNA, CDR2 YSLEER. The CDR3 is made up of 13 amino acids. Trimming took off 4 bases at V and 6 bases at J, with 12 bases between the two ends. The CDR3 DNA is TGCGCCAGCAGCCTCGCCGGGCAACATGGCTACACCTTC. Translated: CASSLAGQHGYTF.

The chain joins TRBV30 to TRBJ2-7, with TRBD2 matching 8 bases. The CDR3 contains 14 residues. Germline V gene sequence: CDR1 GTSNPN, CDR2 SVGIG (reference sequence). With 1 base clipped from V and 5 bases from J, the junction kept 7 bases outside the gene matches. The CDR3 DNA is TGTGCCTGGAGTGAAGGGCGGGGGGCGGACGAGCAGTACTTC. This sequence encodes CAWSEGRGADEQYF. Full variable domain (rest looked up from reference TRBV30 and TRBJ2-7): SQTIHQWPATLVQPVGSPLSLECTVEGTSNPNLYWYRQAAGRGLQLLFYSVGIGQISSEVPQNLSASRPQDRQFILSSKKLLLSDSGFYLCAWSEGRGADEQYFGPGTRLTVT.

V is TRBV11-2 and J is TRBJ2-7; 11 bases map to TRBD2. CDR3 length: 16 amino acids. Germline trimming cut 5 bases from V and 3 bases from J; bases unmatched to any gene: 9. Germline-derived CDR1 and CDR2 are SGHAT and FQNNGV. Written as DNA, the CDR3 is TGTGCCAGCAGCGCGCGACTAGCGGGACCCTTCTACGAGCAGTACTTC. This gives the protein CASSARLAGPFYEQYF.